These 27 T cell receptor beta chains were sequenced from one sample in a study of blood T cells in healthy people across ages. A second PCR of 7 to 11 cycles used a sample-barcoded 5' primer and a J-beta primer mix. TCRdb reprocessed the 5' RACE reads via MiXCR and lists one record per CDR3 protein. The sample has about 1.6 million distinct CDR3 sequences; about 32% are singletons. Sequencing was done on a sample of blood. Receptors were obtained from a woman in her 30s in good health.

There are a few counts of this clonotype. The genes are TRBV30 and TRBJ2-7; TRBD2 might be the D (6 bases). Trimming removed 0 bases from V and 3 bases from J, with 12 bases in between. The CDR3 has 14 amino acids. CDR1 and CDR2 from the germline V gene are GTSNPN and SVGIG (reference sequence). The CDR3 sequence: CAWSVGPGVYEQYF. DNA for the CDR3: TGTGCCTGGAGTGTAGGGCCGGGGGTCTACGAGCAGTACTTC.

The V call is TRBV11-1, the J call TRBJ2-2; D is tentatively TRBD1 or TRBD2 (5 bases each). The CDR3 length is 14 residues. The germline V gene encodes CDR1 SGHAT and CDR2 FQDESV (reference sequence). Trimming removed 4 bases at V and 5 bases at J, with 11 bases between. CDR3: CASSSHEGTGELFF. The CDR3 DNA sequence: TGTGCCAGCAGCTCCCATGAGGGGACCGGGGAGCTGTTTTTT.

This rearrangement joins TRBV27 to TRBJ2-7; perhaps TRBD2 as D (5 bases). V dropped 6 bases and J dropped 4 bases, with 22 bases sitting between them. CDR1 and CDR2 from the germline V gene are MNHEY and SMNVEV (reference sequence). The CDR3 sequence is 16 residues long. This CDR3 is CASSSSGEPYKYEQYF. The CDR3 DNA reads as TGTGCCAGCAGCTCCTCCGGGGAGCCTTACAAGTACGAGCAGTACTTC.

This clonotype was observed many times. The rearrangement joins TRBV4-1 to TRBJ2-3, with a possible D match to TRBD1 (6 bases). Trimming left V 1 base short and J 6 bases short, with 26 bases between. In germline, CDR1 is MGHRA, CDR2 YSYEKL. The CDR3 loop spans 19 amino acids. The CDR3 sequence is CASSQGGTGTSSAGDTQYF. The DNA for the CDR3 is TGCGCCAGCAGCCAAGGGGGAACCGGGACATCCTCCGCGGGTGATACGCAGTATTTT.

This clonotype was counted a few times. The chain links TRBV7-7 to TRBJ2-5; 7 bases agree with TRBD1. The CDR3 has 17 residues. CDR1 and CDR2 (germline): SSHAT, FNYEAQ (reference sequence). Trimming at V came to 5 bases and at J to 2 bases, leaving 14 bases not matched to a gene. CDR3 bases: TGTGCCAGCAGCCCGGGGACCTATAAGGGACAGCAAGAGACCCAGTACTTC. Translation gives CASSPGTYKGQQETQYF.

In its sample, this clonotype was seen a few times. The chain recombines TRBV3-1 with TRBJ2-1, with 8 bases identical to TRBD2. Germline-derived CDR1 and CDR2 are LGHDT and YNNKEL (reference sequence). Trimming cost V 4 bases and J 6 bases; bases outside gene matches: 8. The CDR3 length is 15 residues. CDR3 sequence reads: CASSPRSGGANEQFF. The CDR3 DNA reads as TGTGCCAGCAGCCCTCGGTCGGGGGGGGCCAATGAGCAGTTCTTC.

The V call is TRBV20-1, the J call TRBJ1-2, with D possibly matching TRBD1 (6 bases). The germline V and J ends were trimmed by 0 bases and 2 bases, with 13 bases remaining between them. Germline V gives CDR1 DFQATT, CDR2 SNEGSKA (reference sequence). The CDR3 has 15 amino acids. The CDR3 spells CSARDRGSENYGYTF. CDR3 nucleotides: TGCAGTGCTAGAGATAGGGGGTCCGAAAACTATGGCTACACCTTC.

The CDR3 loop is CASTAWKGVGDGYTF. The CDR3 DNA reads as TGTGCCAGCACTGCATGGAAAGGAGTGGGAGATGGCTACACCTTC. J is TRBJ1-2 and V is TRBV6-1; no firm D call. The CDR3 totals 15 residues. Trimming pared 7 bases from V and 6 bases from J, leaving 21 bases between. Germline V gives CDR1 MNHNS, CDR2 SASEGT.

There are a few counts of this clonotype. The CDR3 loop is CASSSSPGRTQFF. The CDR3 DNA sequence: TGTGCCAGCAGTTCGTCCCCGGGACGGACCCAGTTCTTC. The chain combines TRBV27 with TRBJ2-1; D may be TRBD1 or TRBD2 (5 bases each). V was pared by 4 bases and J by 13 bases, with 17 bases between. CDR3 length: 13 residues. Germline V gene data show CDR1 as MNHEY and CDR2 as SMNVEV (reference sequence).

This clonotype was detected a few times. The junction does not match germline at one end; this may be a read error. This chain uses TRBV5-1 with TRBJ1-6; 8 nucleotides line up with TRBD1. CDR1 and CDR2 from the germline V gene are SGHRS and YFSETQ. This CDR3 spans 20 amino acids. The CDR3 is CASSLGSGGSLSSHNSPLHF. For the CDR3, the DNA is TGCGCCAGCAGCTTGGGCTCAGGGGGCTCTCTAAGCTCCCATAATTCACCCCTCCACTTT. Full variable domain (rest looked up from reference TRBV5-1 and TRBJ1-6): KAGVTQTPRYLIKTRGQQVTLSCSPISGHRSVSWYQQTPGQGLQFLFEYFSETQRNKGNFPGRFSGRQFSNSRSEMNVSTLELGDSALYLCASSLGSGGSLSSHNSPLHFGNGTRLTVT.

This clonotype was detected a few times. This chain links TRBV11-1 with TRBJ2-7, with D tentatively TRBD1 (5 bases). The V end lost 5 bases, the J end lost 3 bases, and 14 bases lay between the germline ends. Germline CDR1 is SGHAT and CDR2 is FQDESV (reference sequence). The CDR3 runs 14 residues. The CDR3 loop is CASSPRTSFYEQYF. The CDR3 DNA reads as TGTGCCAGCAGCCCGAGGACAAGCTTCTACGAGCAGTACTTC.

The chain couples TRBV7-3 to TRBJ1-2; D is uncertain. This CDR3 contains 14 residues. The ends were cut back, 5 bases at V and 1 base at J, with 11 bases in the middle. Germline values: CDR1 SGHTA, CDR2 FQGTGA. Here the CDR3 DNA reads TGTGCCAGCAGCCCGGGCTACAGTAACTATGGCTACACCTTC. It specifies CASSPGYSNYGYTF.

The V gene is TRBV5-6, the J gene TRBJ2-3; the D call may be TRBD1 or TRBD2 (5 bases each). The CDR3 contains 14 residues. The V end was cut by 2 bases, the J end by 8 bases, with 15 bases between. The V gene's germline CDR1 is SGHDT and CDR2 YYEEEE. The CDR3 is CASSLRGVNPTQYF. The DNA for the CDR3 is TGTGCCAGCAGCTTAAGAGGGGTGAACCCTACGCAGTATTTT.

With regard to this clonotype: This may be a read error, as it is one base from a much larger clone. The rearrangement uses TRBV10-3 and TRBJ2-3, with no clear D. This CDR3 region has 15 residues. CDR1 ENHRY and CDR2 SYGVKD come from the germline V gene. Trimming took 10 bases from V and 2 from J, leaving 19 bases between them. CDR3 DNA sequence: TGTGCCAGCAGCTCTCGGGCTAGTTCCACAGATACGCAGTATTTT. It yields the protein CASSSRASSTDTQYF.

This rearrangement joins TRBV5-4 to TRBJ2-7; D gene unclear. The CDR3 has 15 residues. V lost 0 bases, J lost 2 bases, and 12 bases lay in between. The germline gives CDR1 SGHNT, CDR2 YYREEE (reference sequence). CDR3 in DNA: TGTGCCAGCAGCTTGGCCGGGTCCCGGGCCTACGAGCAGTACTTC. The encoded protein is CASSLAGSRAYEQYF.

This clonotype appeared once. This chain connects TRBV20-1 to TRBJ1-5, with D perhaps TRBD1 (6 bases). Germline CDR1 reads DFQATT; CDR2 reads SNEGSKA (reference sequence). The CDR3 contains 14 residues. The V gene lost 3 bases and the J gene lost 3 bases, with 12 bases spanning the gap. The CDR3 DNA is TGCAGTGCTAGTGGACAGAGCAACAATCAGCCCCAGCATTTT. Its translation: CSASGQSNNQPQHF.

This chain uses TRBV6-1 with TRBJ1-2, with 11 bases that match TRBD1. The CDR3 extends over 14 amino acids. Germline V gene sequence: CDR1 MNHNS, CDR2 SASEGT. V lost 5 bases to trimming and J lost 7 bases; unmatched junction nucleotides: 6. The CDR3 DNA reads TGTGCCAGCAGTTGGACAGGGGGCGCGCCTGGCTACACCTTC. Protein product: CASSWTGGAPGYTF.

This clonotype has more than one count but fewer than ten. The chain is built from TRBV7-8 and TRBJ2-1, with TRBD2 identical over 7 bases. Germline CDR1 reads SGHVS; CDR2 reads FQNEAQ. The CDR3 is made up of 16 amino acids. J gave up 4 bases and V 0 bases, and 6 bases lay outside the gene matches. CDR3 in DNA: TGTGCCAGCAGCTTAGCTTCAGCGGGGACTTACAATGAGCAGTTCTTC. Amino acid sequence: CASSLASAGTYNEQFF.

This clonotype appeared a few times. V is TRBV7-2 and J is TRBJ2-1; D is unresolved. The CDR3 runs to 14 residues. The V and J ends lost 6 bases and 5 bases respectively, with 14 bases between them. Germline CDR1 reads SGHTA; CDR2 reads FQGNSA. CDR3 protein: CASSFATTNNEQFF. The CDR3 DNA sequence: TGTGCCAGCAGTTTCGCTACGACAAACAATGAGCAGTTCTTC.

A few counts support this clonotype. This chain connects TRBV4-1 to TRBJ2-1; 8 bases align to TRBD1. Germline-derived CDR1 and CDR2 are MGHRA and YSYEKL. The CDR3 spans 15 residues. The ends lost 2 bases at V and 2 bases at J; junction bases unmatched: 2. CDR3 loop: CASSQRTGPYNEQFF. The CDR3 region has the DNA TGCGCCAGCAGCCAACGGACAGGGCCCTACAATGAGCAGTTCTTC.

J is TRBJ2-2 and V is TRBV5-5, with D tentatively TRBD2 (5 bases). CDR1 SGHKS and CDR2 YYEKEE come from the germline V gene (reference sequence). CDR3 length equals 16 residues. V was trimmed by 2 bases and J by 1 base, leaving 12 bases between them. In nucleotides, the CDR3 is TGTGCCAGCAGCTTTCTCAGCGGTTGGAACACCGGGGAGCTGTTTTTT. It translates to CASSFLSGWNTGELFF.

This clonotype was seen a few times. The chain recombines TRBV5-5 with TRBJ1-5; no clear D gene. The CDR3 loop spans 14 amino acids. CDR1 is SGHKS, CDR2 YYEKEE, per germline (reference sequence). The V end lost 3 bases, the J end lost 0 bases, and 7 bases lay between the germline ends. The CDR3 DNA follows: TGTGCCAGCAGCTCGAGTATTAGCAATCAGCCCCAGCATTTT. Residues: CASSSSISNQPQHF.

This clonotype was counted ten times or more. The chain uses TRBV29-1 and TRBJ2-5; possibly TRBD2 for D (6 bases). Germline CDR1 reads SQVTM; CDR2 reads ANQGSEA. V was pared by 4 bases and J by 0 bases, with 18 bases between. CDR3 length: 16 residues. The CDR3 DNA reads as TGCAGCGTTGGGTTCCGGGACTCCCAGTACCAAGAGACCCAGTACTTC. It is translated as CSVGFRDSQYQETQYF. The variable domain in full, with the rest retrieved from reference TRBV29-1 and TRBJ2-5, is SAVISQKPSRDICQRGTSLTIQCQVDSQVTMMFWYRQQPGQSLTLIATANQGSEATYESGFVIDKFPISRPNLTFSTLTVSNMSPEDSSIYLCSVGFRDSQYQETQYFGPGTRLLVL.

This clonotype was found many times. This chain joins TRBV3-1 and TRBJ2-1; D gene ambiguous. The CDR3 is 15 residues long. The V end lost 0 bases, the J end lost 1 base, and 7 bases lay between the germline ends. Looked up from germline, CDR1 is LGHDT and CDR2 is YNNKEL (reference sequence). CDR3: CASSQDWASYNEQFF. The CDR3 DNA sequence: TGTGCCAGCAGCCAAGATTGGGCGTCCTACAATGAGCAGTTCTTC.

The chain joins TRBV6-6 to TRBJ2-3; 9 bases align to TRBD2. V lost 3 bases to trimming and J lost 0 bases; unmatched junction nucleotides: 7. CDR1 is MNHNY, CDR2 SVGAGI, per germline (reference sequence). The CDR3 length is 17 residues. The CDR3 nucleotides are TGTGCCAGCAGTTATGCAGCGGGGGGTGCTAGCACAGATACGCAGTATTTT. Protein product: CASSYAAGGASTDTQYF.

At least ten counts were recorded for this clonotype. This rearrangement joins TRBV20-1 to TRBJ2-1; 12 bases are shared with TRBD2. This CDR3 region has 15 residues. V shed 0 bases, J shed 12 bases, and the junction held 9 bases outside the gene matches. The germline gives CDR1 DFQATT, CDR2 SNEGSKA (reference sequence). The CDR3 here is CSARDRLAGEVTQFF. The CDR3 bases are TGCAGTGCTAGAGACCGACTAGCGGGAGAGGTCACGCAGTTCTTC.

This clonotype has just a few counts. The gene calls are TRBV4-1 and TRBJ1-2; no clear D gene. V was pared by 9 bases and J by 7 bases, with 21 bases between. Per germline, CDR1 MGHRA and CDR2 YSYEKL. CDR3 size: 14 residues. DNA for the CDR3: TGCGCCAGTAGCGACTTGGCCGTACCGACTGGCTACACCTTC. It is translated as CASSDLAVPTGYTF.